This T cell receptor (beta chain) derives from a study of cytomegalovirus exposure and HLA in healthy donors. On the study more broadly: Of the donors genotyped, approximately 430 in all, about 76% fell in the Caucasian-associated ancestry cluster. The study's findings and limits: Researchers reported that a few CMV-associated chains were confirmed in vitro as CMV antigen-specific.

To note about this clone: The antigen is undetermined.

The study ran its PCR with 60 Vbeta and 13 Jbeta primers. Assay: immunoSEQ multiplex PCR; the TCRdb copy retains only in-frame clones and omits some. Found here are fewer than 130,000 clones; the top ten clones hold 0.59%. This clonotype originated in a man over 45 in good health and CMV-seronegative. Sequencing input: PBMCs.

The CDR3 coding sequence is TGTGCCAGTAGTCCAAGGGGACAGGGGTCCTACAATGAGCAGTTCTTC. This encodes CASSPRGQGSYNEQFF. V usage is TRBV19 and J usage is TRBJ2-1; TRBD1 agrees at 10 bases. The CDR3 runs 16 residues. Germline assignment: CDR1 LNHDA and CDR2 SQIVND (reference sequence). Germline trimming cut 5 bases from V and 1 base from J; bases unmatched to any gene: 5.